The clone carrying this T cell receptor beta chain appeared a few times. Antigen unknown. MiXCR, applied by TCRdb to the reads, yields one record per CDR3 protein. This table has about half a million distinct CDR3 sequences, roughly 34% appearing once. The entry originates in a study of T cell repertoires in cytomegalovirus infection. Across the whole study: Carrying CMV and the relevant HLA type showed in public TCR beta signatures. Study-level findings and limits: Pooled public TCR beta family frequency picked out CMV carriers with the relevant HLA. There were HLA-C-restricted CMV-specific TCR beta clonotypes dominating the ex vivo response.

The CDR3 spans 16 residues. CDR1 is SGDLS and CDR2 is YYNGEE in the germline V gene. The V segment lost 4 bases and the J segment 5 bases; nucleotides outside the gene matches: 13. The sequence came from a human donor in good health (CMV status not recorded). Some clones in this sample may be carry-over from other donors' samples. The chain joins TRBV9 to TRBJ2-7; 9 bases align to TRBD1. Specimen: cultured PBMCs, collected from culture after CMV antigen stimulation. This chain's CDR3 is CASSPRSGTGIHEQYF. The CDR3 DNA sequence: TGTGCCAGCAGCCCCCGATCCGGGACAGGGATCCACGAGCAGTACTTC.